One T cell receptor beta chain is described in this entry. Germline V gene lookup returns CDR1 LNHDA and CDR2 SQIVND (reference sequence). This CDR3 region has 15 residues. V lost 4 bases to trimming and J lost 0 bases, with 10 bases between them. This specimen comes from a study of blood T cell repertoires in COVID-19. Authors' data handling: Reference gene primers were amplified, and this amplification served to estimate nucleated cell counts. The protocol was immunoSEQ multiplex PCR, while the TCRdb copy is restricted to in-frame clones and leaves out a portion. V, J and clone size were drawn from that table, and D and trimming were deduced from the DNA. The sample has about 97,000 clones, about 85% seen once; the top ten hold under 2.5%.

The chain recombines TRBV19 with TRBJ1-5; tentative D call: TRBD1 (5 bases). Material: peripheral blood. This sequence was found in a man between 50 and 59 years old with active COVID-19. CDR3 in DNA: TGTGCCAGTAGTACCAGGGTCTATAGCAATCAGCCCCAGCATTTT. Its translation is CASSTRVYSNQPQHF.